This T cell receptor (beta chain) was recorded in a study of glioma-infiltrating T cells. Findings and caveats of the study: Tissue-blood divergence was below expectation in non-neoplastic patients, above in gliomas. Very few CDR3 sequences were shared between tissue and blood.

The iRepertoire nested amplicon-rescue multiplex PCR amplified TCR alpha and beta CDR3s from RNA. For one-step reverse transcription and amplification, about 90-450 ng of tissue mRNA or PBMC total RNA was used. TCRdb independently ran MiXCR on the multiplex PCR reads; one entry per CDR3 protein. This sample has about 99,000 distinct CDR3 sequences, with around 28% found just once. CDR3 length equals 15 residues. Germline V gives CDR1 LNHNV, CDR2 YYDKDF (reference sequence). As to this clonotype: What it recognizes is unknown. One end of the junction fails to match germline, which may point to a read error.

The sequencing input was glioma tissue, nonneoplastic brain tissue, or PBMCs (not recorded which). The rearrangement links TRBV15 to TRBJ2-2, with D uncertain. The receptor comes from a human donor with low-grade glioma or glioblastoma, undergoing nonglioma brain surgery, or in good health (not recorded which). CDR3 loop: CATSRARSLTRELFF. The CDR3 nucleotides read TGTGCCACCAGCAGAGCCCGAAGCCTCACCCGGGAGCTGTTTTTT.